The rows below give T cell receptor beta chains drawn from one sample of a study of a mutant IDH1 vaccine in newly diagnosed glioma. No antigen has been assigned to these receptors. Clones were sequenced by immunoSEQ multiplex PCR, and TCRdb holds only the in-frame ones, with some missing. The repertoire holds about 64,000 clones, with approximately 84% as singletons. Sequencing was performed on PBMCs, taken from a glioma patient whose treatment included an IDH1 peptide vaccine. These receptor sequences come from a woman aged 45-65 years with glioma. The CDR3 runs from the conserved cysteine through the conserved F or W. Fields, in order: V gene, CDR3 protein.

>TRBV28
CASSVSVTGYTF
>TRBV19
CASRQQGVGNTIYF
>TRBV5-1
CASRKLARDGYEQYF
>TRBV5-1
CASSLRYRGADQPQHF
>TRBV7-2
CASSRGVRSNEKLFF
>TRBV7-2
CASSLALETQYF
>TRBV2
CASRDPVAPKQFF
>TRBV7-3
CASSLTPGAGYEQYF
>TRBV6-6
CASSYGGGGSYEQYF
>TRBV2
CASQTGEGPNQPQHF
>TRBV19
CASSIGGYSNQPQHF
>TRBV10-3
CAISLRGQGLQKNTGELFF
>TRBV5-4
CASSPHPGGGEKLFF
>TRBV5-8
CASSLGSYRAEQYF
>TRBV5-4
CASSTQRLAPGELFF
>TRBV7-7
CASSLLEEGDRNGYTF
>TRBV7-9
CASSQGARTEAFF
>TRBV14
CATRDTGTGNTIYF
>TRBV19
CASRESGNTIYF
>TRBV7-9
CASSPPRTGEGYTF
>TRBV13
CASSPKPNTEAFF
>TRBV4-2
CASSPGETYEQYF
>TRBV6-6
CASSYSRSRGGEQYF
>TRBV5-4
CASSGPASGGKSTDTQYF
>TRBV7-3
CASSSHPPETQYF
>TRBV7-9
CASSLVSANTEAFF
>TRBV10-2
CASSEHRDRGTPLHF
>TRBV6-1
CASSDYRASTDTQYF
>TRBV4-2
CASSQELWGSYNEQFF
>TRBV9
CASSPGAGTEAFF
>TRBV6-6
CASSWTGNTEAFF
>TRBV7-2
CASSLALSGHTEAFF
>TRBV7-8
CASSPTSATQYF
>TRBV6-6
CASSYPNLSAEAFF
>TRBV29-1
CSVEEGTAHGKLFF
>TRBV7-9
CASSQRALKGETQYF
>TRBV30
CAWTQGFTGELFF
>TRBV5-1
CASSDQETQYF
>TRBV4-3
CASSQERWGAEQYF
>TRBV5-1
CASSLANKQGFNTEAFF
>TRBV9
CASSGPSYEQYF
>TRBV7-3
CASSPRDRGPYGYTF
>TRBV19
CASSHPPDRGYWQPQHF
>TRBV6-1
CASSELAGGPDTQYF
>TRBV6-5
CASSYSKWVGNTEAFF
>TRBV20-1
CSALERETQYF
>TRBV6-5
CASTSLIGRQYF
>TRBV4-3
CASSQGGTAVEQFF
>TRBV5-6
CASSLPQGGIYEQYF
>TRBV7-2
CASSLGTSGQFF
>TRBV13
CASSLSRGQGGGYTF
>TRBV5-4
CASSLGDRGRGDSYEQYF
>TRBV5-6
CASTARTGELFF